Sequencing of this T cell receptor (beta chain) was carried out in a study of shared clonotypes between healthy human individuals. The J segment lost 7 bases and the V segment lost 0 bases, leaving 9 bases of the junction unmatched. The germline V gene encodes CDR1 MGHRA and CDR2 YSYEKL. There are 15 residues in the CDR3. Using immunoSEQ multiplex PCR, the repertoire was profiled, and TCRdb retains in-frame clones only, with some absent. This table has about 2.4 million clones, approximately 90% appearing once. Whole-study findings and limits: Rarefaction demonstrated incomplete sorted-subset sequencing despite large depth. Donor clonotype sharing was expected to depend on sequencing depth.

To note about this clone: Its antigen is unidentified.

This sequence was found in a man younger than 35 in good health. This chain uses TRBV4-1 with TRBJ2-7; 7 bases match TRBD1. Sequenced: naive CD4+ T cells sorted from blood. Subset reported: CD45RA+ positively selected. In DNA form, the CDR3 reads TGCGCCAGCAGCCAAGACACAGGGGTGGAAGATGAGCAGTACTTC. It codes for CASSQDTGVEDEQYF.